This T cell receptor (beta chain) is drawn from a study of identical twins. With 4 bases removed from V and 4 bases from J, the gap between germline ends came to 13 bases. Germline V gene data show CDR1 as MNHNS and CDR2 as SASEGT. The CDR3 consists of 14 residues. The table lists this clonotype with a few counts. In TCRdb, the 5' RACE reads were re-called with MiXCR into one record per CDR3 protein. The sample lists 650,000 to 750,000 distinct CDR3 sequences; 21% were seen once. The sample was also linked to a second study, of T cells expressing NK-cell markers. As that study records: Seropositivity for HCMV was found in seven of the eight sequenced donors, with one seronegative. The same clonotypes also predominated in the CD3+CD56-NKG2C+ fraction of a few donors. No clear determination of HCMV specificity was made for expanded NKG2C+ T cell clones.

Material: PBMCs. The V and J genes are TRBV6-1 and TRBJ1-1, with D maybe TRBD1 (5 bases). This receptor was obtained from a young woman in good health. DNA for the CDR3: TGTGCCAGCAGTGGATCGGGGCATAGCACTGAAGCTTTCTTT. Its translation is CASSGSGHSTEAFF.